The 2 T cell receptor beta chains given below trace back to one sample, sequenced in a study of T cell responses to AZD1222 COVID-19 vaccine. TCRdb's table, derived via immunoSEQ multiplex PCR, lists solely in-frame clones and lacks some. The sample holds around 110,000 clones, 80% to 85% seen once. The material sequenced was peripheral blood, taken on day 0 of AZD1222 vaccination. These receptor sequences come from an adult in good health.

The J gene is TRBJ2-3, the V gene TRBV5-1; D is possibly TRBD1 (5 bases). Germline values: CDR1 SGHRS, CDR2 YFSETQ. The length of the CDR3 is 14 residues. The V end lost 0 bases, the J end lost 4 bases, and 9 bases lay between the germline ends. CDR3 nucleotide sequence: TGCGCCAGCAGCTTGGGTGGGGCGGCAGATACGCAGTATTTT. This translates into CASSLGGAADTQYF.

The V gene is TRBV2, the J gene TRBJ2-7; D possibly corresponds to TRBD2 (5 bases). This CDR3 has 13 amino acids. CDR1 is SNHLY, CDR2 FYNNEI, per germline. Trimming pared 8 bases from V and 4 bases from J, leaving 15 bases between. CDR3 sequence reads: CASREGMVYEQYF. In DNA form, the CDR3 reads TGTGCCAGCCGAGAGGGCATGGTGTACGAGCAGTACTTC.